This TCR beta chain was profiled in a study of T-cell memory formation after mild COVID-19. The CDR3 is made up of 15 amino acids. The germline V gene has CDR1 LGHNA and CDR2 YSLEER. Trimming took 1 base from V and 9 from J, leaving 16 bases between them. TCRdb analysed the 5' RACE reads with MiXCR anew, one entry per CDR3 protein. In the table there are around 340,000 distinct CDR3 sequences, roughly an eighth of which are singletons. The sample holds a few counts of this clonotype. The chain has TRBV4-3 and TRBJ1-5, with D hard to call. Sequencing was carried out using PBMCs or a T cell subset sorted from them (not recorded which). The TCR was taken from a young man who had mild COVID-19 (a few samples of this study predate the infection). Cell type and time point are not known. CDR3 protein: CASSQGPGQVGPQHF. In nucleotides, the CDR3 is TGCGCCAGCAGCCAAGGCCCGGGCCAAGTTGGGCCCCAGCATTTT.